This T cell receptor (beta chain) was identified during a study of CD4+ T cells in melanoma. This table comes from immunoSEQ multiplex PCR, and its TCRdb copy is limited to in-frame clones, with some not included. The sample records about 50,000 clones, nearly 90% being singletons. Worth noting for this clone: The antigen remains undetermined.

Broader study findings: A reported correlation linked neoantigen-specific CD4+ T cells to CD8+, macrophage and B cell function. Diverse differentiation states were reported for melanoma neoantigen-specific CD4+ T cells.

V lost 5 bases and J 0 bases, leaving 7 bases between the germline ends. This CDR3 spans 13 amino acids. The germline CDR1 and CDR2 sequences are SGHTA and FQGTGA. The rearrangement joins TRBV7-3 to TRBJ1-2; no firm D call. This clonotype originated in a human donor with melanoma. Sequencing input: peripheral blood. The CDR3 sequence is CASSLNPNYGYTF. In DNA form, the CDR3 reads TGTGCCAGCAGCCTGAACCCTAACTATGGCTACACCTTC.